The 8 T cell receptor beta chains given below trace back to one sample, sequenced in a study of PD-L1 blockade in urothelial cancer. The protocol was immunoSEQ multiplex PCR, while the TCRdb copy is restricted to in-frame clones and leaves out a portion. The sample lists 30,000 to 40,000 clones, approximately 80% occurring once. Sequenced material: PBMCs, taken around atezolizumab (anti-PD-L1) treatment. The origin of the receptors is a man between 60 and 75 years old with urothelial cancer.

This chain joins TRBV18 and TRBJ2-7; possible D gene TRBD1, 5 bases. This CDR3 contains 15 residues. Germline V CDR1 and CDR2: KGHSH, LQKENI. V was cut by 5 bases and J by 0 bases, with 14 bases left in between. CDR3 DNA sequence: TGTGCCAGCTCATCAGGGCCACTGAGCTCCTACGAGCAGTACTTC. This encodes CASSSGPLSSYEQYF.

The CDR3, as DNA: TGCGCCAGCAGCCCTGCAGGGGGACTTTCTAGCACAGATACGCAGTATTTT. Translation: CASSPAGGLSSTDTQYF. The chain is built from TRBV5-1 and TRBJ2-3, with D possibly TRBD1 on 7 matching bases. This CDR3 comprises 17 residues. The germline V and J ends were trimmed by 4 bases and 0 bases, with 18 bases remaining between them. Germline CDR1 and CDR2: SGHRS and YFSETQ.

This clone was seen once. The V gene is TRBV25-1, the J gene TRBJ1-6; 7 bases agree with TRBD1. Germline CDR1 reads MGHDK; CDR2 reads SYGVNS. The ends lost 6 bases at V and 5 bases at J; junction bases unmatched: 4. CDR3 length: 14 amino acids. DNA of the CDR3: TGTGCCAGCAGCGGACAGGCCCATAATTCACCCCTCCACTTT. It yields the protein CASSGQAHNSPLHF.

The V gene is TRBV10-3, the J gene TRBJ1-2; D remains ambiguous. The length of the CDR3 is 14 residues. Germline CDR1 and CDR2: ENHRY and SYGVKD. Trimming removed 2 bases at V and 2 bases at J, with 9 bases between. The CDR3 DNA reads as TGTGCCATCAGTGAGGTTGCAGCGAACTATGGCTACACCTTC. Amino acids: CAISEVAANYGYTF.

This clone was detected only a few times. The rearrangement links TRBV30 to TRBJ1-1, with D hard to call. V lost 4 bases to trimming and J lost 4 bases, with 13 bases between them. CDR1 and CDR2 from the germline V gene are GTSNPN and SVGIG (reference sequence). The CDR3 spans 13 residues. CDR3 bases: TGTGCCTGGATGAGGTCCGCCCTCACTGAAGCTTTCTTT. This gives the protein CAWMRSALTEAFF.

The chain uses TRBV5-5 and TRBJ2-7; the match to TRBD1 covers 9 bases. Unmatched junction bases numbered 12, after V lost 5 bases and J lost 3 bases. This CDR3 is 16 amino acids long. The germline CDR1 and CDR2 sequences are SGHKS and YYEKEE (reference sequence). This CDR3 reads CASRLNPGTGLYEQYF. For the CDR3, the DNA is TGTGCCAGCAGGTTGAACCCCGGGACAGGGCTCTACGAGCAGTACTTC.

The chain is built from TRBV7-8 and TRBJ1-1, with a tentative D call TRBD1 (6 bases). CDR1 SGHVS and CDR2 FQNEAQ come from the germline V gene. The CDR3 is 14 residues long. V lost 5 bases, J lost 2 bases, and 12 bases lay in between. CDR3: CASSQGTRNTEAFF. The CDR3 bases are TGTGCCAGCAGCCAGGGGACCCGCAACACTGAAGCTTTCTTT.

The gene calls are TRBV5-1 and TRBJ2-1; D gene uncertain. The germline gives CDR1 SGHRS, CDR2 YFSETQ. The V end lost 0 bases, the J end lost 3 bases, and 10 bases lay between the germline ends. The CDR3 has 15 amino acids. The CDR3 loop reads CASSLEGRLYNEQFF. The CDR3 nucleotides are TGCGCCAGCAGCTTGGAAGGCAGACTCTACAATGAGCAGTTCTTC.